This T cell receptor beta chain was identified in a study of vaccination effects on CD4 cells after COVID-19 (dated by TCRdb to between 2022 and 2023). Study-wide context: In the ViraFEST assay, PBMC were stimulated with viral peptide pools, and TCR sequencing was then used to find antigen-specific CD4+ T cell clonotypes based on their expansion. Post-vaccine samples across the study were collected a median of 72 days after the second dose, with a range of 14 to 241. Two million PBMC per well were cultured in IMDM with around 5% human AB serum, roughly 10 IU/ml IL-2 and gentamicin, plus 10 ug/ml peptides. The study compared SARS-CoV-2 spike-specific CD4+ TCR repertoires before and after mRNA vaccination in COVID-19 convalescent patients and infection-naive vaccine recipients. The full study included ten to eleven COVID-19 convalescent patients and a few SARS-CoV-2-naive healthy vaccine recipients. Cultures from other donors in the study were sequenced with the Oncomine TCR Beta short-read assay on an Illumina iSeq 100.

Including the terminal cysteine and phenylalanine, the CDR3 comprises 15 residues. Only the CDR3 region is kept as DNA, spanning 45 bases read in frame from base 1. CDR1 and CDR2 were assigned from the germline V gene as MNHEY and SVGAGI. The germline ends are 12 bases apart after V is trimmed by 2 bases and J by 4 bases. Worth noting for this clone: Which antigen it targets is not known. No much larger clonotype is one base removed from it; base qualities were not supplied.

After 10 days of culture, CD4+ T cells were isolated with the EasySep CD4+ T cell isolation kit. Participants received two doses of either the BNT162b2 or the mRNA-1273 mRNA SARS-CoV-2 vaccine. Healthy vaccine recipients had no prior SARS-CoV-2 infection, confirmed by negative nucleocapsid antibodies before and after vaccination. Half of the culture medium was replaced with fresh IL-2-containing medium on days 3 and 7. Unless noted otherwise, every peptide stimulation condition was grown in triplicate wells. PBMC were separated from whole blood using Ficoll-Paque Plus gradient centrifugation and were then either cryopreserved at -140C or used fresh. Genomic DNA was extracted from cultured CD4+ T cells with the QIAamp micro DNA kit. Libraries came from the immunoSEQ multiplex PCR assay. TCR beta CDR3 sequencing was performed on DNA from the cultured, isolated CD4+ T cells. The original methods were these. The analysis removed non-productive TCR sequences, trimmed reads to the CDR3 region, and retained only CDR3s that were 7 or more amino acids long. The MANAFEST web app was used to pick out antigen-specific clonotypes by comparing their expansion in peptide wells with that in reference cultures. To be called positive, a clone needed expansion at FDR<0.05 compared with the reference and with all other wells, an odds ratio greater than 5, and a frequency greater than 0.1% in two replicate wells. Cross-reactive clonotypes were defined as significantly expanded in SARS-CoV-2 spike wells and in at least one common cold coronavirus spike condition. Using the stringdist R package, CDR3 similarity was measured by Levenshtein distance, and unrooted trees were constructed with ape in R 3.6.1. Here the immuneACCESS table is served through TCRdb, limited to in-frame sequences with V and J called. Missing clones are a known gap in these copies; in checked studies unresolved V genes cover under half, and the rest lacks a known reason. V, J and clone size were drawn from that table, and D and trimming were deduced from the DNA. This sample lists some 60,000 clones; approximately 72% were detected once. The top ten hold 3.5% to 5.5% of the sample.

Here is what the overall study found, with its caveats: Clones induced by infection and clones induced by vaccination both contracted markedly at late timepoints after vaccination, which fits with T cell responses waning over time. The study was limited by a small number of convalescent patients, and early post-infection timepoints were lacking. In healthy vaccine recipients, vaccine-induced clones were almost all SARS-CoV-2 mono-reactive, with only 1 of 255 cross-reactive with common cold coronaviruses.

The rearranged chain carries TRBV6-5 and TRBJ1-5, with an unclear D gene assignment. This TCR was sampled from a human donor who received a COVID-19 vaccine. The material was CD4+ T cells from PBMCs cultured without peptide, obtained after COVID-19 vaccination. The CDR3 region reads CASSYASAPNQPQHF. The nucleotides are TGTGCCAGCAGTTACGCTTCGGCTCCTAATCAGCCCCAGCATTTT.